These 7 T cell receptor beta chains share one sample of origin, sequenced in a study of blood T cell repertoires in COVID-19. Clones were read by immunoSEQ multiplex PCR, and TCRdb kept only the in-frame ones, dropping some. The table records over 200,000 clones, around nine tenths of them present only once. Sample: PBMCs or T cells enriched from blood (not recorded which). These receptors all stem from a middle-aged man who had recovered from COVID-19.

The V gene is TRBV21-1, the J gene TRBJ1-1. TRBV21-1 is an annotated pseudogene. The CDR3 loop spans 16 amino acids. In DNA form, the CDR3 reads TGTGCCAGCCCCCGAGACAGCAAAGGCGGGGACACTGAAGCTTTCTTT. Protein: CASPRDSKGGDTEAFF.

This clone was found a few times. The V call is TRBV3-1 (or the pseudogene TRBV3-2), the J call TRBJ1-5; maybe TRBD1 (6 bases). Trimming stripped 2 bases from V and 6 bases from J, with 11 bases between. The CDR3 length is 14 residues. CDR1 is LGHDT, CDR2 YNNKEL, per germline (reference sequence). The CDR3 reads CASSQNRQAQPQHF. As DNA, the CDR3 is TGTGCCAGCAGCCAAAATAGACAGGCTCAGCCCCAGCATTTT.

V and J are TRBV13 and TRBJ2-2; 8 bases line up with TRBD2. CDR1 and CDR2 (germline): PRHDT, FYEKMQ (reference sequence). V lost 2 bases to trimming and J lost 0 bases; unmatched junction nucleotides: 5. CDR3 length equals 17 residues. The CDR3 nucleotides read TGTGCCAGCAGCTTAAGTAGCGGGGAAGCGAACACCGGGGAGCTGTTTTTT. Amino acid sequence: CASSLSSGEANTGELFF.

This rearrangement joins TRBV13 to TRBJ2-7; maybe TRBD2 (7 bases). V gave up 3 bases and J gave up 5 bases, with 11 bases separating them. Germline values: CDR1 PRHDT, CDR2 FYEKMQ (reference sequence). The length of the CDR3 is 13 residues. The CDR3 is CASSFQGRDEQYF. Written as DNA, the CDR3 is TGTGCCAGCAGCTTCCAGGGGAGGGACGAGCAGTACTTC.

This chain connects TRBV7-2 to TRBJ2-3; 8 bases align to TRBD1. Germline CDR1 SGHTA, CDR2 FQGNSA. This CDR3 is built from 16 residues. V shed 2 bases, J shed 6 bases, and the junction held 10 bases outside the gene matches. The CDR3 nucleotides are TGTGCCAGCAGCTTACAGGGGGCCAATCCCTCTGATACGCAGTATTTT. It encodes CASSLQGANPSDTQYF.

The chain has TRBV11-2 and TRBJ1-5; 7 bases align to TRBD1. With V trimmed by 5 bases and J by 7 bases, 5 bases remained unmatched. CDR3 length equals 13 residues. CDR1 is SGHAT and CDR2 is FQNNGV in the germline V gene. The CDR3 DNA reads TGTGCCAGCAGCCCTACAGGGGACCAGCCCCAGCATTTT. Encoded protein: CASSPTGDQPQHF.

The CDR3 sequence: CASSLGASRGNEQFF. In nucleotides, the CDR3 is TGTGCCAGCAGCTTGGGGGCTAGCCGAGGAAATGAGCAGTTCTTC. The chain recombines TRBV11-2 with TRBJ2-1; D perhaps matches TRBD1 (6 bases). Deletions cut 3 bases from V and 7 bases from J, with 16 bases between. Per germline, CDR1 SGHAT and CDR2 FQNNGV. This CDR3 has 15 residues.